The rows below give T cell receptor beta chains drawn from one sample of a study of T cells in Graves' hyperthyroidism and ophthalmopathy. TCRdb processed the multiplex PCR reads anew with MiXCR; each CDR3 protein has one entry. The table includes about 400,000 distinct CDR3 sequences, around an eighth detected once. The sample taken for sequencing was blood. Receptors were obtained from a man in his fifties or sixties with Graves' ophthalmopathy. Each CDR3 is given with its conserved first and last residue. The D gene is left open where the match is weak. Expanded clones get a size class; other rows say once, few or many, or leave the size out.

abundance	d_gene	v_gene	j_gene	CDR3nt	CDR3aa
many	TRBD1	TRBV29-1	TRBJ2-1	TGCAGCGTTCAGGGGGCTGTGGGGAACGACCGGGACGATGAGCAGTTCTTC	CSVQGAVGNDRDDEQFF
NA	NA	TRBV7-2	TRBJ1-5	TGTGCCAGCAGCCTTATGAACAATCATCCCCAGCATTTT	CASSLMNNHPQHF
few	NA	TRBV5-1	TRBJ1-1	TGCGCCAGCAGCTTGGGGGGGGCAGAATCCACTGAAGCTTTCTTT	CASSLGGAESTEAFF
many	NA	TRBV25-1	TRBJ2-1	TGTGCCAGCAGTGATCCGACTTGGAATGAGCAGTTCTTC	CASSDPTWNEQFF
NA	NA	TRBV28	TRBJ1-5	TGTGCCAGCCGGGAGGGTGTTCGCAATCAGCCCCAGCATTTT	CASREGVRNQPQHF
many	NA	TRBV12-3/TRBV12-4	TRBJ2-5	TGTGCCAGCAGTTTAGGCGGGATAGAGACCCAGTACTTC	CASSLGGIETQYF
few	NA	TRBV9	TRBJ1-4	TGTGCCAGCAGCGGGACCGGCAGCCAACTGTTTTTT	CASSGTGSQLFF
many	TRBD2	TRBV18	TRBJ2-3	TGTGCCAGCTCACCGGCGGGAGGGAGCACAGATACGCAGTATTTT	CASSPAGGSTDTQYF
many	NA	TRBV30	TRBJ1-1	TGTGCCTGGAGCGAGTCCCAACTACCCCGCACTGAAGCTTTCTTT	CAWSESQLPRTEAFF
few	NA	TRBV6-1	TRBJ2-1	TGTGCCAGCATTGTCGGGACGAGCTCCTACAATGAGCAGTTCTTC	CASIVGTSSYNEQFF
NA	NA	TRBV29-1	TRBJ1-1	TGCAGCGTTGCGTGGGGAACTGAAGCTTTCTTT	CSVAWGTEAFF
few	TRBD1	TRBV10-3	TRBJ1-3	TGTGCCATCAGACGAGGGGGCGAGGAGAATGGAAACACCATATATTTT	CAIRRGGEENGNTIYF
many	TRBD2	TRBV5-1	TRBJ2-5	TGCGCCAGCGGTTCGGGCGGGAGAGGCCAAGAGACCCAGTACTTC	CASGSGGRGQETQYF
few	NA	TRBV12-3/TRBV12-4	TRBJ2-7	TGTGCCAGCAGTCACAGTTTAGGCCAGAAGCTACGAGGGCAGTACTTC	CASSHSLGQKLRGQYF
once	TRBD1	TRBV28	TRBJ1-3	TGTGCCAGCACTCAGGGGGGGTCTGGAAACACCATATATTTT	CASTQGGSGNTIYF
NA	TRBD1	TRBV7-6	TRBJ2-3	TGTGCCAGCAGCTTAGACAGGGGGCAACCAGATACGCAGTATTTT	CASSLDRGQPDTQYF
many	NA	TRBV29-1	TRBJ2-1	TGCAGCGTTCGGGTCCGAGGCTCCTACAATGAGCAGTTCTTC	CSVRVRGSYNEQFF
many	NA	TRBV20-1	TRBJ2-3	TGCAGTGCTAGAGCGGGAGCGGCAGTTAAAGATACGCAGTATTTT	CSARAGAAVKDTQYF
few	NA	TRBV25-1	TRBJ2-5	TGTGCCAGCAGTGAAGTGGTAGAGACCCAGTACTTC	CASSEVVETQYF
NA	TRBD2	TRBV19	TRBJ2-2	TGTGCCAGTAGTGTCCCGGGACTACACACCGGGGAGCTGTTTTTT	CASSVPGLHTGELFF
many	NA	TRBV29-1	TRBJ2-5	TGCAGCGTTGAGGGGTACCAAGAGACCCAGTACTTC	CSVEGYQETQYF
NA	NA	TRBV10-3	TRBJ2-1	TGTGCCATCAGTGAGGGGGGAGTAAGTGGCAATGAGCAGTTCTTC	CAISEGGVSGNEQFF
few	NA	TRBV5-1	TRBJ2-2	TGCGCCAGCACCCAGACAGCCAACACCGGGGAGCTGTTTTTT	CASTQTANTGELFF
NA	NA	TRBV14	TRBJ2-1	TGTGCCAGCAACACGCGCGGCTCCTACAATGAGCAGTTCTTC	CASNTRGSYNEQFF
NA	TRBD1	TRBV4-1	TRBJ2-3	TGCGCCAGCAGCCAAAGGACGGGACAGAACACAGATACGCAGTATTTT	CASSQRTGQNTDTQYF
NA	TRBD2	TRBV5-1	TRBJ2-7	TGCGCCAGCAGCTCTGGACTAGCGGGAGGGTCCTACGAGCAGTACTTC	CASSSGLAGGSYEQYF
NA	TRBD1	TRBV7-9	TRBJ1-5	TGTGCCAGCTCCGACACAGGGGGCTCTCAGCCCCAGCATTTT	CASSDTGGSQPQHF
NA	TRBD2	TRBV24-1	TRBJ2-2	TGTGCCACCAGTGACACGAAGGGAGGGACGTTGTACACCGGGGAGCTGTTTTTT	CATSDTKGGTLYTGELFF
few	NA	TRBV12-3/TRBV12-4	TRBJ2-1	TGTGCCAGCAGTTTAGCGCTAGCCCGCAATGAGCAGTTCTTC	CASSLALARNEQFF
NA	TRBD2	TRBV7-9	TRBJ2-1	TGTGCCAGCAGCTGGAGCGGGAGGGCCCACAATGAGCAGTTCTTC	CASSWSGRAHNEQFF
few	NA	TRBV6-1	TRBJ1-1	TGTGCCAGCAGGGGACTTCGGAACACTGAAGCTTTCTTT	CASRGLRNTEAFF
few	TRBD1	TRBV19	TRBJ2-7	TGTGCCAGTAGTGACAGGGGCCGGCGCTCCTACGAGCAGTACTTC	CASSDRGRRSYEQYF
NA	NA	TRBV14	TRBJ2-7	TGTGCCAGCAGCCAAGCCGCCCGGGAGATGTACTTC	CASSQAAREMYF
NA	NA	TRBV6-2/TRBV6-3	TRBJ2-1	TGTGCCAGCAGTTACTCCTTTGGCGAGACTAAATACAATGAGCAGTTCTTC	CASSYSFGETKYNEQFF
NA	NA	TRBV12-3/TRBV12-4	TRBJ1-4	TGTGCCAGCAGTGGTAGCCTTAATGAAAAACTGTTTTTT	CASSGSLNEKLFF
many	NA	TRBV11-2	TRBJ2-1	TGTGCCAGCAGCTATGAGGCGGGATCTATGCATGAGCAGTTCTTC	CASSYEAGSMHEQFF
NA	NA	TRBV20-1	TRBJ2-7	TGCAGTGCTAGATCTAGCTACGAGCAGTACTTC	CSARSSYEQYF
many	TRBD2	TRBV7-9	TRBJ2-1	TGTGCCAGCAGCTTAGTGGGGACTAGCGGGATGAATGAGCAGTTCTTC	CASSLVGTSGMNEQFF
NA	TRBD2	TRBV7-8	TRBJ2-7	TGTGCCAGCAGCTTAGGAGGACTAGCGGGAGGCTACGAGCAGTACTTC	CASSLGGLAGGYEQYF
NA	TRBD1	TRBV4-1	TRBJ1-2	TGCGCCAGCAGCCAAGATCTTCCGGGACAGGGATTTTATGGCTACACCTTC	CASSQDLPGQGFYGYTF
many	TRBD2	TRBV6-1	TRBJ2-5	TGTGCCAGCAGTGAAGTCGAGATAGCGGGAGTTCGGGAGACCCAGTACTTC	CASSEVEIAGVRETQYF
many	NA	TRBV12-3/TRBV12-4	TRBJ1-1	TGTGCCAGCAGCAGTATCTCTGAAGCTTTCTTT	CASSSISEAFF
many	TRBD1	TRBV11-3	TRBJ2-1	TGTGCCAGCAGCCCGGGACAGGGGAGAGTCAATGAGCAGTTCTTC	CASSPGQGRVNEQFF
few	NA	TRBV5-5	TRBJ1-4	TGTGCCAGCAGCACCGGGCCAGGGGACAATGAAAAACTGTTTTTT	CASSTGPGDNEKLFF
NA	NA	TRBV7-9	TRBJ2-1	TGTGCCAGCAGTCGCATCGGGAGTCGATCTTTTTGGAGCTCCTACAATGAGCAGTTCTTC	CASSRIGSRSFWSSYNEQFF
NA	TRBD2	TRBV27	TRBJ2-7	TGTGCCAGCGCAGCCCGGACTAGCGGGAGCTCGGCCTACGAGCAGTACTTC	CASAARTSGSSAYEQYF
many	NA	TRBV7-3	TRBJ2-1	TGTGCCAGCAGTTATAGCGGCCTTACCTACAATGAGCAGTTCTTC	CASSYSGLTYNEQFF
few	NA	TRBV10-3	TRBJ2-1	TGTGCCATCAGTGAGTCGAACAATGAGCAGTTCTTC	CAISESNNEQFF
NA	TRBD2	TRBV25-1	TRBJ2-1	TGTGCCAGCAGTGCCCTACCATCAGCGGGAGATTTATCCTACAATGAGCAGTTCTTC	CASSALPSAGDLSYNEQFF
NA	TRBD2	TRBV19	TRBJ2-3	TGTGCCAGTAGTATTGGCGGTACGGTAGCGGGAGGGCCAGATACGCAGTATTTT	CASSIGGTVAGGPDTQYF
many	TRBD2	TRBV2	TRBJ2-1	TGTGCCAGCAGTCAACCGAGCGGGGGCTACAATGAGCAGTTCTTC	CASSQPSGGYNEQFF
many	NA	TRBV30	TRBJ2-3	TGTGCCTGGAGTGTCATGCCGGGAGATACGCAGTATTTT	CAWSVMPGDTQYF
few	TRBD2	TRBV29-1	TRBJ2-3	TGCAGCGTGGACGGGACCCAGCGGGGGGCGGATACGCAGTATTTT	CSVDGTQRGADTQYF
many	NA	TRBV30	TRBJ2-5	TGTGCCTGGAGTATAAATGCGAGACCGAAGTACTTC	CAWSINARPKYF